The sample holds a few counts of the clone carrying this T cell receptor beta chain. Its antigen is still unknown. Replicate PCRs run on sorted subsets employed around 200 ng DNA, around 27,000 T cell genomes. Sequencing used immunoSEQ multiplex PCR; TCRdb keeps in-frame clones, though not all of them. The table lists about 1 million clones, about 74% of them singletons, with approximately 1.5% in the top ten. Recent acute infections and vaccinations were absent in the healthy HIV-negative adult donors. Naive CD4+ cells were CD45RA-selected; the remaining cells were memory. The data were taken from a study of shared clonotypes between healthy human individuals. Whole-study results and caveats: Researchers sampled only blood; tissue repertoires likely differ.

This clonotype originated in a young man in good health. Source material: memory CD4+ T cells sorted from blood. This sample's subset: CD45RA-negative fraction.

The CDR3 DNA reads TGTGCCAGCAGCCAAGATCGGGCAGGGCTGGGTTCACCCCTCCACTTT. Protein product: CASSQDRAGLGSPLHF. The J gene is TRBJ1-6, the V gene TRBV4-2; TRBD1 is a possible D gene (5 bases). The length of the CDR3 is 16 residues. Germline loops: CDR1 LGHNA, CDR2 YNFKEQ. V lost 0 bases, J lost 9 bases, and 15 bases lay in between.